Listed below are T cell receptor beta chains from one sample, sequenced in a study of T cell clonotyping in hematopoietic cell transplantation. Sequencing used immunoSEQ multiplex PCR; TCRdb keeps in-frame clones, though not all of them. In the table there are 27,000 or so clones, approximately 96% of which are singletons. The sequenced sample was peripheral blood mononuclear cells. These receptors were obtained from a man between 45 and 60 years old in good health. Some clones in this sample may be carry-over from other donors' samples. CDR3s include the opening cysteine and the closing phenylalanine or tryptophan. A D gene is named only where the DNA matches it firmly. Rows give clone size only sometimes, using once, few, many, or a class for an expanded clone.

V: TRBV21-1; J: TRBJ1-4; D: NA; size: NA; CDR3: CASSKTGHGSNEKLFF; DNA: TGTGCCAGCAGCAAAACAGGGCATGGTAGTAATGAAAAACTGTTTTTT
V: TRBV7-2; J: TRBJ1-1; D: NA; size: few; CDR3: CASSSTAGMNTEAFF; DNA: TGTGCCAGCAGCTCCACAGCAGGGATGAACACTGAAGCTTTCTTT
V: TRBV4-1; J: TRBJ2-7; D: NA; size: NA; CDR3: CASSHAEGLLSYEQYF; DNA: TGCGCCAGCAGCCATGCTGAGGGACTCCTCTCCTACGAGCAGTACTTC
V: TRBV6-5; J: TRBJ2-7; D: NA; size: NA; CDR3: CASSYRDNYEQYF; DNA: TGTGCCAGCAGTTATCGGGACAACTACGAGCAGTACTTC
V: TRBV28; J: TRBJ1-4; D: NA; size: NA; CDR3: CASSLPSTNEKLFF; DNA: TGTGCCAGCAGTTTGCCCTCAACTAATGAAAAACTGTTTTTT
V: TRBV28; J: TRBJ2-7; D: NA; size: NA; CDR3: CASSSGSTYEQYF; DNA: TGTGCCAGCAGTTCAGGCTCGACCTACGAGCAGTACTTC
V: TRBV19; J: TRBJ1-1; D: TRBD1; size: NA; CDR3: CATLGGQVNTEAFF; DNA: TGTGCCACCCTCGGGGGACAGGTTAACACTGAAGCTTTCTTT
V: TRBV29-1; J: TRBJ1-1; D: NA; size: once; CDR3: CSVRSSGNTEAFF; DNA: TGCAGCGTTCGGTCTTCGGGGAACACTGAAGCTTTCTTT
V: TRBV19; J: TRBJ2-3; D: TRBD1; size: NA; CDR3: CASSPGGPPDTQYF; DNA: TGTGCCAGTAGTCCAGGGGGACCTCCAGATACGCAGTATTTT
V: TRBV4-1; J: TRBJ1-3; D: NA; size: NA; CDR3: CASSQVPEGPGNTIYF; DNA: TGCGCCAGCAGCCAAGTCCCTGAAGGGCCTGGAAACACCATATATTTT
V: TRBV5-8; J: TRBJ1-2; D: NA; size: NA; CDR3: CASSLTRQGRYGYTF; DNA: TGTGCCAGCAGCCTTACCCGGCAGGGTAGATATGGCTACACCTTC
V: TRBV6-5; J: TRBJ2-5; D: NA; size: NA; CDR3: CASSYLGGGETQYF; DNA: TGTGCCAGCAGTTACCTTGGCGGAGGGGAGACCCAGTACTTC
V: TRBV4-3; J: TRBJ2-5; D: NA; size: NA; CDR3: CASSSLPGETQYF; DNA: TGCGCCAGCAGCTCACTCCCAGGGGAGACCCAGTACTTC
V: TRBV30; J: TRBJ2-7; D: NA; size: NA; CDR3: CAWSMTVTYEQYF; DNA: TGTGCCTGGAGTATGACCGTAACCTACGAGCAGTACTTC
V: TRBV5-6; J: TRBJ2-7; D: TRBD2; size: NA; CDR3: CASSRALAGGLEQYF; DNA: TGTGCCAGCAGTCGGGCCCTAGCGGGGGGTCTCGAGCAGTACTTC
V: TRBV6-5; J: TRBJ2-4; D: NA; size: NA; CDR3: CASSYSSQGMHIQYF; DNA: TGTGCCAGCAGTTACTCGAGCCAGGGGATGCACATTCAGTACTTC
V: TRBV7-2; J: TRBJ2-5; D: NA; size: NA; CDR3: CASSLGTVETQYF; DNA: TGTGCCAGCAGCCTCGGGACGGTAGAGACCCAGTACTTC
V: TRBV7-2; J: TRBJ1-5; D: TRBD1; size: NA; CDR3: CASSLGGTAINQPQHF; DNA: TGTGCCAGCAGCTTAGGAGGGACAGCTATTAATCAGCCCCAGCATTTT
V: TRBV7-2; J: TRBJ1-5; D: NA; size: NA; CDR3: CATAQARGQPQHF; DNA: TGTGCCACGGCACAGGCCCGGGGTCAGCCCCAGCATTTT
V: TRBV4-2; J: TRBJ1-4; D: NA; size: NA; CDR3: CASSHKREASPLLANEKLFF; DNA: TGTGCCAGCAGCCATAAAAGGGAGGCTAGCCCCTTACTCGCTAATGAAAAACTGTTTTTT
V: TRBV6-4; J: TRBJ1-2; D: NA; size: NA; CDR3: CASSDTGLGGYTF; DNA: TGTGCCAGCAGTGACACGGGTCTCGGTGGCTACACCTTC
V: TRBV4-1; J: TRBJ1-2; D: NA; size: NA; CDR3: CASSQDLQGRGSGYTF; DNA: TGCGCCAGCAGCCAAGATTTACAGGGAAGGGGAAGTGGCTACACCTTC
V: TRBV7-2; J: TRBJ2-1; D: NA; size: NA; CDR3: CASSLGITYNEQFF; DNA: TGTGCCAGCAGCTTGGGCATAACCTACAATGAGCAGTTCTTC
V: TRBV6-6; J: TRBJ1-2; D: NA; size: NA; CDR3: CASTQRREDYGYTF; DNA: TGTGCCAGCACCCAGCGAAGAGAGGACTATGGCTACACCTTC
V: TRBV27; J: TRBJ1-3; D: NA; size: NA; CDR3: CASSYRAGNTIYF; DNA: TGTGCCAGCAGTTACAGGGCTGGAAACACCATATATTTT
V: TRBV19; J: TRBJ2-3; D: NA; size: NA; CDR3: CASSIDRGTDTQYF; DNA: TGTGCCAGTAGTATAGATCGGGGCACAGATACGCAGTATTTT
V: TRBV30; J: TRBJ1-1; D: NA; size: NA; CDR3: CAWDSWRNTEAFF; DNA: TGTGCCTGGGATTCCTGGAGGAACACTGAAGCTTTCTTT
V: TRBV28; J: TRBJ2-1; D: TRBD1; size: NA; CDR3: CASSRPGTGNGEQFF; DNA: TGTGCCAGCAGTCGTCCCGGGACAGGGAACGGTGAGCAGTTCTTC
V: TRBV6-1; J: TRBJ1-2; D: TRBD1; size: once; CDR3: CASSELGTGSDGYTF; DNA: TGTGCCAGCAGTGAGCTGGGGACAGGGTCGGATGGCTACACCTTC
V: TRBV4-3; J: TRBJ1-1; D: TRBD1; size: NA; CDR3: CASSLRQGMNTEAFF; DNA: TGCGCCAGCAGCCTTAGACAGGGAATGAACACTGAAGCTTTCTTT
V: TRBV27; J: TRBJ1-4; D: TRBD1; size: once; CDR3: CASSKTGTGVLFEKLFF; DNA: TGTGCCAGCTCTAAGACCGGGACAGGGGTTCTTTTTGAAAAACTGTTTTTT
V: TRBV29-1; J: TRBJ2-6; D: NA; size: NA; CDR3: CSVDSGTGANVLTF; DNA: TGCAGCGTTGATTCTGGGACTGGGGCCAACGTCCTGACTTTC
V: TRBV7-8; J: TRBJ1-5; D: TRBD1; size: NA; CDR3: CASSLGTGAQPQHF; DNA: TGTGCCAGCAGCCTTGGGACAGGCGCTCAGCCCCAGCATTTT
V: TRBV7-2; J: TRBJ2-7; D: NA; size: NA; CDR3: CASSSQGGEPYEQYF; DNA: TGTGCCAGCAGCTCTCAGGGGGGGGAACCCTACGAGCAGTACTTC
V: TRBV7-2; J: TRBJ1-5; D: NA; size: NA; CDR3: CASSLGRNQPQHF; DNA: TGTGCCAGCAGCTTAGGCCGCAATCAGCCCCAGCATTTT
V: TRBV27; J: TRBJ1-2; D: TRBD1; size: once; CDR3: CASSQSGSGGGYTF; DNA: TGTGCCAGCAGTCAATCAGGATCAGGGGGGGGCTACACCTTC
V: TRBV5-1; J: TRBJ2-1; D: NA; size: NA; CDR3: CASSLEGGINEQFF; DNA: TGCGCCAGCAGCTTGGAGGGGGGGATCAATGAGCAGTTCTTC
V: TRBV7-3; J: TRBJ2-5; D: NA; size: NA; CDR3: CASSFGPSAETQYF; DNA: TGTGCCAGCAGCTTCGGACCTTCAGCTGAGACCCAGTACTTC
V: TRBV20-1; J: TRBJ2-7; D: NA; size: NA; CDR3: CSAITLYEQYF; DNA: TGCAGTGCGATTACCTTGTACGAGCAGTACTTC
V: TRBV7-2; J: TRBJ2-2; D: NA; size: NA; CDR3: CASSLVGRTAGELFF; DNA: TGTGCCAGCAGCTTAGTTGGCAGGACGGCCGGGGAGCTGTTTTTT
V: TRBV20-1; J: TRBJ1-4; D: TRBD1; size: NA; CDR3: CSAYGQGLFF; DNA: TGCAGTGCTTATGGACAGGGACTCTTTTTT
V: TRBV28; J: TRBJ1-3; D: NA; size: NA; CDR3: CASSPIAGNTIYF; DNA: TGTGCCAGCAGTCCAATAGCCGGAAACACCATATATTTT
V: TRBV4-2; J: TRBJ1-1; D: TRBD1; size: NA; CDR3: CASSQTGTGNTEAFF; DNA: TGTGCCAGCAGCCAAACCGGGACAGGGAACACTGAAGCTTTCTTT
V: TRBV28; J: TRBJ1-5; D: NA; size: NA; CDR3: CASSFLERPQHF; DNA: TGTGCCAGCAGTTTCCTCGAACGACCCCAGCATTTT
V: TRBV9; J: TRBJ2-1; D: NA; size: NA; CDR3: CASSAISSNEQFF; DNA: TGTGCCAGCAGCGCCATTTCTAGCAATGAGCAGTTCTTC
V: TRBV27; J: TRBJ2-3; D: TRBD2; size: once; CDR3: CASSPSGLGSDTQYF; DNA: TGTGCCAGCAGTCCCTCCGGACTAGGCTCAGATACGCAGTATTTT
V: TRBV29-1; J: TRBJ1-5; D: NA; size: NA; CDR3: CSVRSEGYNQPQHF; DNA: TGCAGCGTTAGGTCAGAGGGATACAATCAGCCCCAGCATTTT
V: TRBV4-2; J: TRBJ1-5; D: NA; size: NA; CDR3: CASSQDFRAGANQPQHF; DNA: TGTGCCAGCAGCCAAGATTTCAGGGCAGGCGCCAATCAGCCCCAGCATTTT
V: TRBV28; J: TRBJ1-1; D: NA; size: NA; CDR3: CASSFREVLIAFF; DNA: TGTGCCAGCAGTTTCCGGGAGGTCCTTATTGCTTTCTTT